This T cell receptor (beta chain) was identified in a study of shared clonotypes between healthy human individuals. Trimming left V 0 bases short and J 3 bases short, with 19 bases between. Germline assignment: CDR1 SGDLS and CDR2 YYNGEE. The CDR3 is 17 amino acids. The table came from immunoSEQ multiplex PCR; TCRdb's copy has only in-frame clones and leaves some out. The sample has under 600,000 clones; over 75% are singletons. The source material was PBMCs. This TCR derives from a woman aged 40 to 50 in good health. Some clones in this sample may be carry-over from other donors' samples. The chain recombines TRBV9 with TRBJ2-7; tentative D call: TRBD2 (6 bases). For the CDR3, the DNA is TGTGCCAGCAGCGTAGCCGCCGCGGGCGGGATCCTCTACGAGCAGTACTTC. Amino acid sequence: CASSVAAAGGILYEQYF.